Each of the 21 T cell receptor beta chains below was sequenced from the same sample in a study of blood T cell repertoires in COVID-19. Repertoires were generated with immunoSEQ multiplex PCR, while TCRdb's copy carries only in-frame clones and drops some. The repertoire includes about 220,000 clones, 75% to 90% of them detected once, and around 0.72% sits in the top ten. Specimen: peripheral blood. The source of these receptors is a middle-aged man with acute or convalescent COVID-19.

A single count supports this clone. The chain employs TRBV18 and TRBJ1-1; TRBD1 matches 8 bases. The CDR3 is 14 amino acids. Germline CDR1 KGHSH, CDR2 LQKENI. Trimming removed 1 base from V and 6 bases from J; junction bases left unmatched: 4. The CDR3 sequence: CASSPRQDRAEAFF. DNA of the CDR3: TGTGCCAGCTCACCACGCCAGGACAGGGCTGAAGCTTTCTTT.

This clone occurred a few times. The rearrangement links TRBV5-5 to TRBJ1-1; D remains unclear. Per germline, CDR1 SGHKS and CDR2 YYEKEE (reference sequence). Trimming pared 1 base from V and 1 base from J, leaving 5 bases between. CDR3 length: 13 amino acids. The CDR3 DNA is TGTGCCAGCAGCTTGACAGAGAACACTGAAGCTTTCTTT. The encoded protein is CASSLTENTEAFF.

This chain uses TRBV30 with TRBJ1-3; 9 positions match TRBD1. V gave up 2 bases and J gave up 4 bases; unmatched junction bases: 12. The CDR3 has 17 residues. Germline CDR1 is GTSNPN and CDR2 is SVGIG (reference sequence). The CDR3 DNA follows: TGTGCCTGGAGTCCTTTATTGGACAGGGGTGAAGGAAACACCATATATTTT. Its translation: CAWSPLLDRGEGNTIYF.

V is TRBV3-1 (or the pseudogene TRBV3-2) and J is TRBJ2-7; maybe TRBD1 (5 bases). Germline V lookup: CDR1 LGHDT, CDR2 YNNKEL (reference sequence). The CDR3 totals 14 residues. The germline V and J ends were trimmed by 4 bases and 1 base, with 11 bases remaining between them. The CDR3 loop reads CASSPWGNSYEQYF. CDR3 sequence (DNA): TGTGCCAGCAGCCCATGGGGCAATTCCTACGAGCAGTACTTC.

Notes on this clone: Its ends do not fully match the called genes, so a read error is possible. V gene TRBV4-1 combines with J gene TRBJ1-2, with 7 bases lining up with TRBD1. Looked up from germline, CDR1 is MGHRA and CDR2 is YSYEKL. This CDR3 spans 11 amino acids. CDR3 sequence: CASSRGQVNLF. CDR3 coding DNA: TGCGCCAGCAGCCGAGGACAGGTTAATCTTTTC.

V and J are TRBV27 and TRBJ1-4; TRBD1 matches at 8 bases. This CDR3 contains 14 residues. The trim removed 3 bases at V and 8 bases at J, leaving 5 bases unmatched. In germline, CDR1 is MNHEY, CDR2 SMNVEV (reference sequence). The CDR3 nucleotides are TGTGCCAGCAGTTTTCAGGGGGCTGGAGAAAAACTGTTTTTT. As protein: CASSFQGAGEKLFF.

The chain uses TRBV19 and TRBJ2-1; maybe TRBD1 (6 bases). Trimming shortened V by 3 bases and J by 4 bases, and 16 bases separated the two germline ends. The CDR3 runs to 16 residues. In germline, CDR1 is LNHDA, CDR2 SQIVND (reference sequence). The CDR3 coding sequence is TGTGCCAGTAGTATCGGTTTAGGGACATCTTACAATGAGCAGTTCTTC. Protein sequence: CASSIGLGTSYNEQFF.

The chain carries TRBV5-4 and TRBJ1-2; TRBD1 might be the D (6 bases). Trimming removed 0 bases from V and 5 bases from J, with 14 bases in between. The CDR3 extends over 15 amino acids. Germline V CDR1 and CDR2: SGHNT, YYREEE (reference sequence). In nucleotides, the CDR3 is TGTGCCAGCAGCTTGGGACAGGCCTCCTATTATGGCTACACCTTC. Protein: CASSLGQASYYGYTF.

J is TRBJ2-7 and V is TRBV10-1, with 9 bases aligning to TRBD1. In germline, CDR1 is WNHNN, CDR2 SYGVQD (reference sequence). The CDR3 runs to 16 residues. The V gene end was trimmed by 5 bases and the J gene end by 2 bases; junction bases not matched to a gene: 10. The CDR3 sequence is CASSSQSGTGPYEQYF. The DNA for the CDR3 is TGCGCCAGCAGTTCTCAATCCGGGACAGGGCCCTACGAGCAGTACTTC.

The V gene is TRBV27, the J gene TRBJ2-7; 7 bases match TRBD1. Germline CDR1 and CDR2: MNHEY and SMNVEV (reference sequence). The V and J ends lost 6 bases and 6 bases, in that order; junction bases with no gene match: 14. The CDR3 is made up of 15 amino acids. CDR3 residues: CASSAVRGSRAEQYF. CDR3 DNA: TGTGCCAGCAGCGCAGTCAGGGGGAGTAGGGCCGAGCAGTACTTC.

The rearrangement links TRBV7-3 to TRBJ1-2; no firm D call. Trimming left V 5 bases short and J 8 bases short, with 9 bases between. The CDR3 has 11 residues. The germline V gene encodes CDR1 SGHTA and CDR2 FQGTGA. CDR3 amino acids: CASSGSGGYTF. The CDR3 bases are TGTGCCAGCAGCGGCTCGGGAGGCTACACCTTC.

The chain recombines TRBV5-1 with TRBJ1-2; D gene unclear. Germline V gene sequence: CDR1 SGHRS, CDR2 YFSETQ. The V and J ends lost 0 bases and 0 bases respectively, with 6 bases between them. The CDR3 runs 14 residues. The CDR3 DNA reads as TGCGCCAGCAGCTTGGTCCCAGCTAACTATGGCTACACCTTC. Amino acid sequence: CASSLVPANYGYTF.

DNA for the CDR3: TGTGCCAGTAGTAGAGACTTGGGGGGTAACTATGGCTACACCTTC. Protein: CASSRDLGGNYGYTF. This rearrangement joins TRBV19 to TRBJ1-2; D is possibly TRBD1 (5 bases). V was cut by 4 bases and J by 1 base, with 13 bases left in between. CDR3 length: 15 residues. Germline V gene data show CDR1 as LNHDA and CDR2 as SQIVND (reference sequence). The variable domain in full, with the rest retrieved from reference TRBV19 and TRBJ1-2, is DGGITQSPKYLFRKEGQNVTLSCEQNLNHDAMYWYRQDPGQGLRLIYYSQIVNDFQKGDIAEGYSVSREKKESFPLTVTSAQKNPTAFYLCASSRDLGGNYGYTFGSGTRLTVV.

This clone appeared a single time. The rearrangement links TRBV5-1 to TRBJ1-3; D gene ambiguous. Germline V gene data show CDR1 as SGHRS and CDR2 as YFSETQ. Trimming removed 4 bases from V and 0 bases from J, with 5 bases in between. The CDR3 is 13 residues long. The DNA of the CDR3 is TGCGCCAGCAGCCAAAACTCTGGAAACACCATATATTTT. It is translated as CASSQNSGNTIYF.

This chain joins TRBV30 and TRBJ2-7, with D possibly matching TRBD1 (6 bases). V was trimmed by 3 bases and J by 3 bases, leaving 12 bases between them. Germline CDR1 reads GTSNPN; CDR2 reads SVGIG (reference sequence). The CDR3 covers 13 residues. The CDR3 DNA sequence: TGTGCCTGGAGGGAAACAGGGAACTACGAGCAGTACTTC. Translating it yields CAWRETGNYEQYF.

The chain links TRBV6-5 to TRBJ1-4; D ambiguous. Germline lookup yields CDR1 MNHEY and CDR2 SVGAGI. V lost 7 bases, J lost 8 bases, and 20 bases lay in between. The CDR3 sequence is 15 residues long. The CDR3 nucleotides read TGTGCCAGCACCCAAGGAGGGAATGGAGGGGAAAAACTGTTTTTT. It encodes CASTQGGNGGEKLFF.

The CDR3 nucleotides read TGCAGTGCTAGTGGGCTAGCTGCAGATACGCAGTATTTT. It specifies CSASGLAADTQYF. This chain connects TRBV20-1 to TRBJ2-3; tentative D call: TRBD2 (5 bases). V lost 3 bases and J lost 4, with 11 bases in between. The V gene's germline CDR1 is DFQATT and CDR2 SNEGSKA (reference sequence). The CDR3 totals 13 residues.

The chain combines TRBV9 with TRBJ2-1, with 8 nucleotides matching TRBD2. Germline V gene sequence: CDR1 SGDLS, CDR2 YYNGEE. The trim removed 7 bases at V and 1 base at J, leaving 7 bases unmatched. This CDR3 has 15 residues. CDR3 nucleotide sequence: TGTGCCAGCGCCCCCGGGGGGGGGTCCTACAATGAGCAGTTCTTC. Residues: CASAPGGGSYNEQFF. Complete variable domain (other parts from reference TRBV9 and TRBJ2-1): DSGVTQTPKHLITATGQRVTLRCSPRSGDLSVYWYQQSLDQGLQFLIQYYNGEERAKGNILERFSAQQFPDLHSELNLSSLELGDSALYFCASAPGGGSYNEQFFGPGTRLTVL.

The genes are TRBV5-1 and TRBJ2-7, with D perhaps matching TRBD2 (6 bases). This CDR3 has 14 residues. The germline V gene has CDR1 SGHRS and CDR2 YFSETQ. The V end was cut by 0 bases, the J end by 6 bases, with 13 bases between. CDR3 sequence reads: CASSLVVSGGEQYF. The CDR3 DNA reads as TGCGCCAGCAGCTTGGTAGTTAGCGGCGGCGAGCAGTACTTC.

This chain joins TRBV5-4 and TRBJ2-3; tentatively, D is TRBD1 (5 bases). Germline loops: CDR1 SGHNT, CDR2 YYREEE (reference sequence). This CDR3 has 13 amino acids. V lost 4 bases, J lost 5 bases, and 11 bases lay in between. The DNA of the CDR3 is TGTGCCAGCAGCCAGCAAGGGGTAGATACGCAGTATTTT. Translation: CASSQQGVDTQYF.

J is TRBJ1-6 and V is TRBV6-2 or TRBV6-3, with 8 positions matching TRBD1. V lost 2 bases and J lost 6; bases outside the gene matches: 3. CDR3 length: 15 residues. CDR1 and CDR2 from the germline V gene are MNHEY and SVGEGT. CDR3 nucleotides: TGTGCCAGCAGTTACCTCGACAGGGGTAATTCACCCCTCCACTTT. Translation gives CASSYLDRGNSPLHF.